This record concerns one TCR beta chain sequence. Its specificity is unknown. Sampled blood was obtained at baseline, cycle 4 day 1, and cycle 7 day 1. Method: immunoSEQ multiplex PCR; TCRdb's copy keeps in-frame clones and lacks some. The sample lists 7,000 to 7,500 clones; roughly 80% were seen once. The data stem from a study of OX40 agonist ivuxolimab in advanced cancers. Study at large: Each dose-escalation patient presented with hepatocellular carcinoma, melanoma, renal cell or head and neck cancer. Participants averaged approximately 65 years of age (range 23 to 79) and were about 85% male. Study results and caveats: Antigens targeted by the expanded peripheral T cells were not determined.

Per the germline V gene, CDR1 is MGHDK and CDR2 is SYGVNS. The CDR3 sequence is 16 residues long. J gave up 1 base and V 3 bases, and 5 bases lay outside the gene matches. The chain uses TRBV25-1 and TRBJ2-2; 7 bases fit TRBD1. This TCR was sampled from an adult with an advanced solid tumor such as melanoma, head and neck, liver or kidney cancer. Sequenced material: CD4+ or CD8+ T cells sorted from blood, taken in a trial of the OX40 agonist ivuxolimab. CDR3 loop: CASSDPTGWNTGELFF. Written as DNA, the CDR3 is TGTGCCAGCAGTGACCCGACAGGGTGGAACACCGGGGAGCTGTTTTTT.